The 3 T cell receptor beta chains below come from one sample, sequenced in a study of blood T cell repertoires in COVID-19. Data came from immunoSEQ multiplex PCR; TCRdb stores just in-frame clones and leaves some out. The sample consists of tens of thousands of clones, approximately 92% of them appearing once. Source material: peripheral blood. The source is a man aged 50-60 years with active COVID-19.

In this sample, this clone turned up once. V gene TRBV4-1 combines with J gene TRBJ1-2; 7 bases are shared with TRBD1. The V and J ends lost 0 bases and 4 bases, in that order; junction bases with no gene match: 11. CDR1 MGHRA and CDR2 YSYEKL come from the germline V gene. This CDR3 is 17 amino acids long. The CDR3 loop is CASSQEGRGWNFYGYTF. In DNA, the CDR3 is TGCGCCAGCAGCCAAGAAGGCAGGGGGTGGAACTTCTATGGCTACACCTTC.

This clone appeared once. This chain uses TRBV7-2 with TRBJ2-5; possibly TRBD2 for D (6 bases). Trimming took off 5 bases at V and 2 bases at J, with 12 bases between the two ends. The length of the CDR3 is 14 residues. Germline V CDR1 and CDR2: SGHTA, FQGNSA. CDR3 in DNA: TGTGCCAGCAGCCGGGACTGGTTACAAGAGACCCAGTACTTC. The encoded protein is CASSRDWLQETQYF.

This chain uses TRBV4-3 with TRBJ2-1; TRBD2 agrees at 10 bases. Germline CDR1 is LGHNA and CDR2 is YSLEER. This CDR3 has 18 amino acids. Trimming took 4 bases from V and 7 from J; bases not matched to a gene: 16. The CDR3 loop is CASSPWGLSGGAKNEQFF. In DNA form, the CDR3 reads TGCGCCAGCAGCCCCTGGGGGTTGAGCGGGGGGGCTAAGAATGAGCAGTTCTTC.